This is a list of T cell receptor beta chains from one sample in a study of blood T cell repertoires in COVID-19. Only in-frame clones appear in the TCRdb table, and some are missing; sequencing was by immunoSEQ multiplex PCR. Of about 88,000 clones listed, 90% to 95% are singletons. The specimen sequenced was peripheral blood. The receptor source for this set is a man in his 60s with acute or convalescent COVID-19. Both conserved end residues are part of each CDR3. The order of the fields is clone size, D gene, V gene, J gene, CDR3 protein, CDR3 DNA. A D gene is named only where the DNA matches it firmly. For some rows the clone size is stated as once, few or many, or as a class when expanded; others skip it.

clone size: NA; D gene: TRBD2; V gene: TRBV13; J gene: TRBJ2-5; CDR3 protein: CASSLGTRQETQYF; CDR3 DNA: TGTGCCAGCAGCCTCGGGACTAGACAAGAGACCCAGTACTTC
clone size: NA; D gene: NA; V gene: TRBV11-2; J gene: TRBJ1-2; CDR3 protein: CASSLVVGRGNYGYTF; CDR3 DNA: TGTGCCAGCAGCTTAGTAGTAGGCAGGGGAAACTATGGCTACACCTTC
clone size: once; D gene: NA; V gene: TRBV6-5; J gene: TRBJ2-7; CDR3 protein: CASSPRGDIPYEQYF; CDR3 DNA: TGTGCCAGCAGTCCACGGGGGGACATTCCCTACGAGCAGTACTTC
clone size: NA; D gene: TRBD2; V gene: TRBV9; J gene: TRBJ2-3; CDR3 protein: CASSVELAGGSDTQYF; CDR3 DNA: TGTGCCAGCAGCGTAGAACTAGCGGGAGGGTCTGATACGCAGTATTTT
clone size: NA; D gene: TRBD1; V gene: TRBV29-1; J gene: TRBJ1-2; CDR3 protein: CSVDAGQVYGYTF; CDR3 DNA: TGCAGCGTTGACGCGGGACAGGTCTATGGCTACACCTTC
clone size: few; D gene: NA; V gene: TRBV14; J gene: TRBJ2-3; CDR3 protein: CASSQWAGTRSTDTQYF; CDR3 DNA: TGTGCCAGCAGCCAATGGGCGGGGACGAGAAGCACAGATACGCAGTATTTT
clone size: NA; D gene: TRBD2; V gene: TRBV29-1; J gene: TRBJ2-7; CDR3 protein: CSARAGGPYEQYF; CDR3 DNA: TGCAGCGCCCGGGCGGGAGGGCCTTACGAGCAGTACTTC
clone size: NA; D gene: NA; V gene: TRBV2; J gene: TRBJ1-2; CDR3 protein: CASSGSGTGGYTF; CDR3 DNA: TGTGCCAGCAGTGGGAGCGGGACGGGTGGCTACACCTTC
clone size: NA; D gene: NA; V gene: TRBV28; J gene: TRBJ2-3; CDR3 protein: CASSFGGITLATDTQYF; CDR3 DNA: TGTGCCAGCAGTTTTGGAGGGATAACCCTAGCCACAGATACGCAGTATTTT
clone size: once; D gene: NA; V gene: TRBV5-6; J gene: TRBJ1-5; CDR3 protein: CASRIQGNNQPQHF; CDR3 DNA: TGTGCCAGCCGGATCCAGGGGAACAATCAGCCCCAGCATTTT
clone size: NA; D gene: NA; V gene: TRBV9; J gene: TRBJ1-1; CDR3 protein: CASSATRTGNTEAFF; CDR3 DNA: TGTGCCAGCAGCGCAACAAGAACAGGGAACACTGAAGCTTTCTTT
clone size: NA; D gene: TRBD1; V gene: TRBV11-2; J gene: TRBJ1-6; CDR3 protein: CASSPRGGNSPLHF; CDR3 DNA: TGTGCCAGCAGCCCTAGAGGGGGCAATTCACCCCTCCACTTT
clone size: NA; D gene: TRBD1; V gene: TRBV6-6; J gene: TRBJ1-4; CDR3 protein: CASSYPTGVLEKLFF; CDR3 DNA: TGTGCCAGCAGTTACCCGACAGGGGTGTTAGAAAAACTGTTTTTT
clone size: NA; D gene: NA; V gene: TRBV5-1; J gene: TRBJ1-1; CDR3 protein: CASSQRGGAGTEAFF; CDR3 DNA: TGCGCCAGCAGCCAGAGGGGGGGCGCTGGCACTGAAGCTTTCTTT
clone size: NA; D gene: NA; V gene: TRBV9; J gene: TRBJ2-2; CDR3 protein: CASSDLTQSGELFF; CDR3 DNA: TGTGCCAGCAGCGACTTGACTCAGTCCGGGGAGCTGTTTTTT
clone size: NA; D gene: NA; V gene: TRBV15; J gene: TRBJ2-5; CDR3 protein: CATSRGRTQQETQYF; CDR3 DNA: TGTGCCACCAGCAGAGGCCGGACACAACAAGAGACCCAGTACTTC
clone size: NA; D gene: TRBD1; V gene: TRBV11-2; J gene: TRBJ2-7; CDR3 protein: CASSLDQGAPYEQYF; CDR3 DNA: TGTGCCAGCAGCTTAGATCAGGGGGCGCCGTACGAGCAGTACTTC